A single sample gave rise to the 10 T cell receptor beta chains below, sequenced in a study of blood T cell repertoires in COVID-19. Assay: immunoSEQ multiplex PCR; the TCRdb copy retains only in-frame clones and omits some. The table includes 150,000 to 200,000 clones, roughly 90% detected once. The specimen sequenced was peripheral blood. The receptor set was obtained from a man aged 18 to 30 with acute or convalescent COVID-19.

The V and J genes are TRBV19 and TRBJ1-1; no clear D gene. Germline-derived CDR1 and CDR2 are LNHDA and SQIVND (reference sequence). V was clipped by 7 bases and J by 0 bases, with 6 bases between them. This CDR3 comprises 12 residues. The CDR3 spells CASNSMNTEAFF. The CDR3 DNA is TGTGCCAGTAACTCGATGAACACTGAAGCTTTCTTT.

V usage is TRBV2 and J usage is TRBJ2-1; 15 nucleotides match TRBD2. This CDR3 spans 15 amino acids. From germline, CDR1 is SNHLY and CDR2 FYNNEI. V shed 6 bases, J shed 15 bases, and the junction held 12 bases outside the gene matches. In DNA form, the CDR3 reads TGTGCCAGCAGGGCCAGGACTAGCGGGGGGGCTGGAAGGTTCTTC. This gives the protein CASRARTSGGAGRFF.

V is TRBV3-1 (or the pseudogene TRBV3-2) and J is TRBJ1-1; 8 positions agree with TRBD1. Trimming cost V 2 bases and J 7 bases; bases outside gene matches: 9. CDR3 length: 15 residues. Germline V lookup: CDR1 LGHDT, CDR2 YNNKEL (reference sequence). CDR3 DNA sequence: TGTGCCAGCAGCCAATGGACAGGGCTTCCCTTTGAAGCTTTCTTT. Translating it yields CASSQWTGLPFEAFF.

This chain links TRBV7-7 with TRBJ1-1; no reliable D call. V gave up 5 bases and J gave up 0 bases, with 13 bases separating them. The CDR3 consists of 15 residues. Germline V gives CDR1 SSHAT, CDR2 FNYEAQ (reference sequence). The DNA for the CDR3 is TGTGCCAGCAGCCCCGGTGGAGATATGAACACTGAAGCTTTCTTT. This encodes CASSPGGDMNTEAFF. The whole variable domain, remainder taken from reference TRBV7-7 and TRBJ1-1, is GAGVSQSPRYKVTKRGQDVTLRCDPISSHATLYWYQQALGQGPEFLTYFNYEAQPDKSGLPSDRFSAERPEGSISTLTIQRTEQRDSAMYRCASSPGGDMNTEAFFGQGTRLTVV.

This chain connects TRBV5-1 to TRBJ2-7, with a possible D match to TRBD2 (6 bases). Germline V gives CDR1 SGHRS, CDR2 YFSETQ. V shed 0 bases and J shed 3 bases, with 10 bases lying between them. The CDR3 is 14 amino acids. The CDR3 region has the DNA TGCGCCAGCAGCTTGGCCGGGCGGGGCTACGAGCAGTACTTC. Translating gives CASSLAGRGYEQYF.

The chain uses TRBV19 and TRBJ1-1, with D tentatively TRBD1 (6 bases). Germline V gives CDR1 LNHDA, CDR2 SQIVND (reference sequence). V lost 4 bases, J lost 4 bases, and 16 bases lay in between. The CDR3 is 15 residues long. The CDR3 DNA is TGTGCCAGTAGTAAAGCGGCGACAGGAGGCACTGAAGCTTTCTTT. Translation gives CASSKAATGGTEAFF.

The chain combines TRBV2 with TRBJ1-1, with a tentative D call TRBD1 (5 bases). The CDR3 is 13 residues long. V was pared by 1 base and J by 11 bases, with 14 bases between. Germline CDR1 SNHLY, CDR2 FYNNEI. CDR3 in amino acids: CASSEVGPGAAFF. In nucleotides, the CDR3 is TGTGCCAGCAGTGAAGTGGGGCCAGGCGCGGCTTTCTTT.

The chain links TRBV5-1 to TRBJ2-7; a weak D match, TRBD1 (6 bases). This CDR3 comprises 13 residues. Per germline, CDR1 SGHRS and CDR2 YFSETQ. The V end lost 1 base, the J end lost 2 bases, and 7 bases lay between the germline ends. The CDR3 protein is CASSLPGAYEQYF. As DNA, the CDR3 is TGCGCCAGCAGCTTGCCAGGGGCCTACGAGCAGTACTTC.

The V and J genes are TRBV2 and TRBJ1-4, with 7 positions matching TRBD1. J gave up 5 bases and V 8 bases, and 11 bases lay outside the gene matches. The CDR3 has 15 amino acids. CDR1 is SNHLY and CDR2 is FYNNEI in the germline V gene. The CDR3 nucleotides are TGTGCCAGCTTTTTTGACAGGGCTTCAAATGAAAAACTGTTTTTT. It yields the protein CASFFDRASNEKLFF.

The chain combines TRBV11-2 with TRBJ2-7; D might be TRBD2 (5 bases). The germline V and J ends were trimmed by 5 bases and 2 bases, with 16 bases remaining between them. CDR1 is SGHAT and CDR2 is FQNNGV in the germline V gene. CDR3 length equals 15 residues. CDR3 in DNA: TGTGCCAGCAGCCCCATATCGGGAATCCCCTACGAGCAGTACTTC. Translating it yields CASSPISGIPYEQYF. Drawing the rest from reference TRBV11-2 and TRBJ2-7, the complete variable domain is EAGVAQSPRYKIIEKRQSVAFWCNPISGHATLYWYQQILGQGPKLLIQFQNNGVVDDSQLPKDRFSAERLKGVDSTLKIQPAKLEDSAVYLCASSPISGIPYEQYFGPGTRLTVT.